Listed here is a single T cell receptor beta chain. What it binds is not known. Sequencing was preceded by expansion of antigen-specific CD4+ T cells with viral peptide pools in the ViraFEST assay. Cultured cells yielded isolated CD4+ T cells after more than nine days. Vaccination of participants consisted of two doses of either the BNT162b2 or mRNA-1273 vaccine. Previously uninfected by SARS-CoV-2, the vaccine recipients also showed negative nucleocapsid antibodies. The researchers cultured fewer than 2.5 million PBMC per well with approximately 9.1 IU/ml IL-2 and 8 to 10 ug/ml peptides. Half-medium replacement with IL-2 medium occurred on days 3 and 7. Produced via immunoSEQ multiplex PCR; TCRdb's table is partial and in-frame only. Here the sample spans 25,000 to 30,000 clones, around four fifths being singletons. The data stem from a study of vaccination effects on CD4 cells after COVID-19. At the level of the study: Post-vaccine sample collection fell at a median of 72 days after the second dose.

CDR3 length: 15 amino acids. Germline CDR1 is MNHEY and CDR2 is SMNVEV (reference sequence). V lost 7 bases and J lost 4, with 16 bases in between. This TCR came from a human donor who received a COVID-19 vaccine. The sequencing here drew on CD4+ T cells from PBMCs cultured with HCoV-NL63 spike peptides, taken after COVID-19 vaccination. The J gene is TRBJ2-2, the V gene TRBV27; D perhaps matches TRBD2 (6 bases). CDR3 bases: TGTGCCAGCAAGGAGGGAAGGTTGAGCACCGGGGAGCTGTTTTTT. Its translation is CASKEGRLSTGELFF.